The 10 T cell receptor beta chains in this list originate from one sample, sequenced in a study of post-analysis software for immune sequencing data. Findings and caveats of the study: Controls showed lower frequencies than patients for roughly five TRBV segments, and TRBV5-6, TRBV5-1 and TRBV20-1 were among these.

Presence of unique molecular identifiers characterized the TCR beta cDNA libraries. TCRdb reanalysed the PCR reads using MiXCR and keeps one entry per CDR3 protein. The repertoire holds 800,000 to 950,000 distinct CDR3 sequences, 53% seen once, with approximately 4.5% in the top ten. Their specific antigens are unknown. The sequencing input was blood. Source of these receptors: a girl under 18 with multiple sclerosis.

The chain joins TRBV30 to TRBJ1-2; no clear D. Germline values: CDR1 GTSNPN, CDR2 SVGIG (reference sequence). The CDR3 spans 13 residues. V lost 1 base to trimming and J lost 3 bases, with 9 bases between them. The CDR3 here is CAWSDGDYYGYTF. For the CDR3, the DNA is TGTGCCTGGAGTGACGGGGATTACTATGGCTACACCTTC.

The chain couples TRBV6-6 to TRBJ2-3; D gene unclear. The CDR3 is made up of 15 amino acids. V lost 5 bases and J 1 base, leaving 13 bases between the germline ends. Per the germline V gene, CDR1 is MNHNY and CDR2 is SVGAGI (reference sequence). CDR3 residues: CASSPKGTGTDTQYF. CDR3 in DNA: TGTGCCAGCAGTCCTAAGGGTACGGGCACAGATACGCAGTATTTT.

V gene TRBV29-1 combines with J gene TRBJ2-5; 14 positions agree with TRBD2. The CDR3 is 14 residues long. Germline-derived CDR1 and CDR2 are SQVTM and ANQGSEA. The trim removed 8 bases at V and 9 bases at J, leaving 11 bases unmatched. CDR3 in DNA: TGCAGCTTGGGACTAGCGGGAGACGTTAAGGCCCAGTACTTC. Protein product: CSLGLAGDVKAQYF.

The chain combines TRBV14 with TRBJ2-7; no clear D. The CDR3 is made up of 17 amino acids. Germline V gene sequence: CDR1 SGHDN, CDR2 FVKESK. V dropped 1 base and J dropped 3 bases, with 19 bases sitting between them. CDR3 loop: CASSQVPPEPFRYEQYF. The CDR3 coding sequence is TGTGCCAGCAGCCAAGTTCCTCCTGAACCTTTCCGCTACGAGCAGTACTTC.

This chain connects TRBV29-1 to TRBJ1-2; a weak D match, TRBD1 (6 bases). CDR3 size: 13 residues. CDR1 and CDR2 (germline): SQVTM, ANQGSEA. V shed 7 bases and J shed 4 bases, with 16 bases lying between them. The DNA of the CDR3 is TGCAGCGGAACAGGGTTATCTACCTATGGCTACACCTTC. It translates to CSGTGLSTYGYTF.

V and J are TRBV20-1 and TRBJ2-1; 8 nucleotides align to TRBD2. The CDR3 spans 17 residues. Germline V CDR1 and CDR2: DFQATT, SNEGSKA (reference sequence). V lost 6 bases to trimming and J lost 1 base; unmatched junction nucleotides: 14. CDR3 loop: CSAPNPAGDASYNEQFF. The CDR3 coding sequence is TGCAGTGCCCCCAACCCAGCGGGAGATGCGTCCTACAATGAGCAGTTCTTC.

This chain links TRBV20-1 with TRBJ2-7; 10 nucleotides align to TRBD2. The CDR3 contains 13 residues. Germline V gene lookup returns CDR1 DFQATT and CDR2 SNEGSKA (reference sequence). Trimming cost V 6 bases and J 3 bases; bases outside gene matches: 5. The CDR3 protein is CSAQAGGGYEQYF. In DNA, the CDR3 is TGCAGTGCGCAAGCGGGAGGGGGCTACGAGCAGTACTTC.

The chain is built from TRBV6-1 and TRBJ1-1; a weak D match, TRBD1 (6 bases). Per the germline V gene, CDR1 is MNHNS and CDR2 is SASEGT. Trimming shortened V by 1 base and J by 1 base, and 7 bases separated the two germline ends. The CDR3 totals 14 residues. As DNA, the CDR3 is TGTGCCAGCAGTGAAGACAGGGCGAACACTGAAGCTTTCTTT. This translates into CASSEDRANTEAFF.

The chain employs TRBV10-3 and TRBJ2-3; a possible D gene is TRBD1 (5 bases). CDR3 size: 13 residues. The V end was cut by 4 bases, the J end by 6 bases, with 11 bases between. Looked up from germline, CDR1 is ENHRY and CDR2 is SYGVKD. The CDR3 spells CAISVNQGDTQYF. The DNA for the CDR3 is TGTGCCATCAGTGTTAATCAGGGCGATACGCAGTATTTT.

A word on this clonotype: One end of the junction varies from germline; a read error may be responsible. The chain joins TRBV7-7 to TRBJ2-4; TRBD2 might be the D (6 bases). The CDR3 loop spans 16 amino acids. Looked up from germline, CDR1 is SSHAT and CDR2 is FNYEAQ (reference sequence). The CDR3 here is CASSLEVAAKFNEQYF. The DNA for the CDR3 is TGTGCTAGCAGCTTGGAGGTAGCGGCCAAGTTCAATGAGCAGTACTTC.